These T cell receptor beta chains were read from a single sample in a study of blood T cell repertoires in COVID-19. Assay: immunoSEQ multiplex PCR; the TCRdb copy retains only in-frame clones and omits some. The table lists roughly 390,000 clones, 85% of them singletons. Sequenced sample: peripheral blood. These receptors came from a woman aged 18 to 35 with acute or convalescent COVID-19. Each CDR3 is given with its conserved first and last residue. The order of the fields is D gene, V gene, clone size, J gene, CDR3 protein, CDR3 DNA. The D gene is left open where the match is weak. The size field is filled for only some rows; it gives once, few, many or a size class.

>-|TRBV9|-|TRBJ2-5
CASSVEPNVRETQYF
TGTGCCAGCAGCGTAGAGCCCAACGTCCGAGAGACCCAGTACTTC
>TRBD2|TRBV28|few|TRBJ2-5
CASSGGLDVPPETQYF
TGTGCCAGCAGTGGAGGACTAGACGTACCACCAGAGACCCAGTACTTC
>TRBD1|TRBV2|many|TRBJ1-5
CASSHTTTGGLNQPQHF
TGTGCCAGCAGTCATACTACTACAGGGGGCCTCAATCAGCCCCAGCATTTT
>-|TRBV9|-|TRBJ2-3
CASSPGWLSTDTQYF
TGTGCCAGCAGCCCGGGGTGGCTGAGCACAGATACGCAGTATTTT
>-|TRBV30|-|TRBJ2-1
CAWTRGFGGGNRNEQFF
TGTGCCTGGACTCGGGGGTTTGGGGGGGGCAATCGAAATGAGCAGTTCTTC
>-|TRBV7-3|-|TRBJ1-3
CASSLTGGTGNTIYF
TGTGCCAGCAGCTTAACTGGGGGGACTGGAAACACCATATATTTT
>-|TRBV19|-|TRBJ1-5
CASSIPSGVGNQPQHF
TGTGCCAGTAGTATACCATCCGGGGTTGGAAATCAGCCCCAGCATTTT
>TRBD2|TRBV9|-|TRBJ2-5
CASSVARLAGKETQYF
TGTGCCAGCAGCGTAGCTAGACTAGCGGGGAAAGAGACCCAGTACTTC
>-|TRBV5-6|-|TRBJ1-5
CASSPHGGENNQPQHF
TGTGCCAGCAGCCCGCACGGGGGGGAAAATAATCAGCCCCAGCATTTT
>TRBD1|TRBV27|-|TRBJ2-2
CASSYYRGNTGELFF
TGTGCCAGCAGCTATTACAGGGGGAACACCGGGGAGCTGTTTTTT
>-|TRBV19|-|TRBJ1-1
CASSIDRGAEAFF
TGTGCCAGTAGTATAGACAGGGGAGCTGAAGCTTTCTTT
>-|TRBV7-9|-|TRBJ2-7
CASSPTQGSISYEQYF
TGTGCCAGCAGCCCTACGCAGGGTTCCATATCTTACGAGCAGTACTTC
>TRBD2|TRBV18|-|TRBJ2-1
CASSRLAGEDEQFF
TGTGCCAGCTCACGACTAGCGGGAGAGGATGAGCAGTTCTTC